The subject of this entry is one T cell receptor beta chain. Its antigen is unknown. These data belong to a study of T cells in narcolepsy. Study-level points and caveats: No autoreactive T cell clone sequences appeared in some memory CD4+ repertoires.

Trimming left V 1 base short and J 2 bases short, with 14 bases between. The CDR3 sequence is 16 residues long. CDR1 is SGHKS, CDR2 YYEKEE, per germline (reference sequence). Generated by immunoSEQ multiplex PCR, the TCRdb table keeps only in-frame clones and is missing some. The repertoire has roughly 16,000 clones, around 86% of them found once; the top ten carry over 30%. This chain links TRBV5-5 with TRBJ2-3; D remains ambiguous. This TCR was sampled from a human donor in good health. Source material: memory (CD45RA-) CD4+ T cells from blood. In DNA, the CDR3 is TGTGCCAGCAGCTTGATGGGCCAGGTCCACACAGATACGCAGTATTTT. This translates into CASSLMGQVHTDTQYF.